This T cell receptor (beta chain) is drawn from a study of blood T cell repertoires in COVID-19. The repertoire was sequenced with immunoSEQ multiplex PCR; TCRdb's copy has only in-frame clones and lacks some. The data show around 300,000 clones, roughly 90% seen once. The CDR3 covers 14 residues. V was clipped by 1 base and J by 12 bases; unmatched bases: 11. Per the germline V gene, CDR1 is SEHNR and CDR2 is FQNEAQ (reference sequence). This rearrangement joins TRBV7-9 to TRBJ1-1; 7 nucleotides align to TRBD1. The TCR sequence derives from a woman aged 25-40 years with active or convalescent COVID-19. Sequencing was performed on peripheral blood. For the CDR3, the DNA is TGTGCCAGCAGCTTAGGGGAGACAGGGAAGAATCCTTTCTTT. Translated, it gives CASSLGETGKNPFF.